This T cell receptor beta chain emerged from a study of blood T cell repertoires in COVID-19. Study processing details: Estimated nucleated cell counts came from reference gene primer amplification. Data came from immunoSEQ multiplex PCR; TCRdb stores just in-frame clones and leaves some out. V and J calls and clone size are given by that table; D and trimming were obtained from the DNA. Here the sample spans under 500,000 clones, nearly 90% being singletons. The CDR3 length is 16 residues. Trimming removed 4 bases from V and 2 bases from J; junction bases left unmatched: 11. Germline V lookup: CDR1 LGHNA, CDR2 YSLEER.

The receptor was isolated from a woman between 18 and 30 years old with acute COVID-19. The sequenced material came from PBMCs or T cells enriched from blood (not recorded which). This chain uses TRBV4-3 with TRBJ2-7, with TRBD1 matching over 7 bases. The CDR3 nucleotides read TGCGCCAGCAGCCCCTCAACAGGGGCCAATGCCTACGAGCAGTACTTC. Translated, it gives CASSPSTGANAYEQYF.